Each of the 26 T cell receptor beta chains below was sequenced from the same sample in a study of OX40 agonist ivuxolimab in advanced cancers. Assay used: immunoSEQ multiplex PCR; TCRdb lists only in-frame clones, some missing. The sample comprises about 83,000 clones, 75% to 95% of which are singletons, and roughly 8.4% rests with the top ten. The specimen comprised CD4+ or CD8+ T cells sorted from blood, sampled in a trial of the OX40 agonist ivuxolimab. The receptors derive from an adult with an advanced solid tumor such as melanoma, head and neck, liver or kidney cancer.

The chain combines TRBV29-1 with TRBJ2-4; 8 bases line up with TRBD2. Per germline, CDR1 SQVTM and CDR2 ANQGSEA. The trim removed 4 bases at V and 8 bases at J, leaving 13 bases unmatched. The length of the CDR3 is 15 residues. This CDR3 is CSVGDLREAGHIQYF. Written as DNA, the CDR3 is TGCAGCGTTGGGGATTTGCGGGAGGCCGGGCACATTCAGTACTTC.

The chain recombines TRBV6-5 with TRBJ2-7, with 9 bases aligning to TRBD1. V trimming: 0 bases; J trimming: 5 bases; junction bases outside the gene matches: 8. Looked up from germline, CDR1 is MNHEY and CDR2 is SVGAGI. This CDR3 is 16 amino acids long. CDR3 DNA sequence: TGTGCCAGCAGTTACTCGATCGGTACAGGGGGCGACGAGCAGTACTTC. This gives the protein CASSYSIGTGGDEQYF.

This clone was seen just once. V gene TRBV5-4 combines with J gene TRBJ2-3; 8 bases fit TRBD1. Trimming took 4 bases from V and 1 from J; bases not matched to a gene: 5. Germline V gene data show CDR1 as SGHNT and CDR2 as YYREEE (reference sequence). This CDR3 spans 15 amino acids. DNA for the CDR3: TGTGCCAGCAGCCCGAGACAGGGGCGCACAGATACGCAGTATTTT. This gives the protein CASSPRQGRTDTQYF. The complete variable domain, with remaining parts taken from reference TRBV5-4 and TRBJ2-3, reads ETGVTQSPTHLIKTRGQQVTLRCSSQSGHNTVSWYQQALGQGPQFIFQYYREEENGRGNFPPRFSGLQFPNYSSELNVNALELDDSALYLCASSPRQGRTDTQYFGPGTRLTVL.

The chain couples TRBV27 to TRBJ2-6, with D unresolved. Germline CDR1 and CDR2: MNHEY and SMNVEV (reference sequence). Between the trimmed V and J ends, which lost 3 bases and 0 bases, there was a span of 3 bases. The CDR3 is 14 amino acids. In nucleotides, the CDR3 is TGTGCCAGCAGTTTGTCCTCTGGGGCCAACGTCCTGACTTTC. The encoded protein is CASSLSSGANVLTF.

The chain carries TRBV9 and TRBJ2-1; possibly TRBD1 or TRBD2 for D (6 bases each). This CDR3 has 16 residues. The germline V gene has CDR1 SGDLS and CDR2 YYNGEE. The ends were cut back, 0 bases at V and 6 bases at J, with 16 bases in the middle. The CDR3 DNA reads TGTGCCAGCAGCGTAGCGGGGGCACGCCTGACCAATGAGCAGTTCTTC. Residues: CASSVAGARLTNEQFF.

This clone appeared once. The chain joins TRBV7-2 to TRBJ2-2, with a weak D call TRBD1 (6 bases). Trimming took 5 bases from V and 2 from J, leaving 18 bases between them. Germline CDR1 is SGHTA and CDR2 is FQGNSA. The CDR3 length is 17 residues. This chain's CDR3 is CASSPLSGARNTGELFF. CDR3 sequence (DNA): TGTGCCAGCAGCCCGCTATCAGGGGCGAGAAACACCGGGGAGCTGTTTTTT. Variable domain in full (rest from reference TRBV7-2 and TRBJ2-2): GAGVSQSPSNKVTEKGKDVELRCDPISGHTALYWYRQSLGQGLEFLIYFQGNSAPDKSGLPSDRFSAERTGGSVSTLTIQRTQQEDSAVYLCASSPLSGARNTGELFFGEGSRLTVL.

V is TRBV2 and J is TRBJ1-1; D gene uncertain. CDR3 length equals 13 residues. CDR1 and CDR2 (germline): SNHLY, FYNNEI. V lost 2 bases and J lost 4, with 8 bases in between. CDR3 sequence (DNA): TGTGCCAGCAGTGAACGGCGGGTCACTGAAGCTTTCTTT. As protein: CASSERRVTEAFF.

The rearrangement joins TRBV9 to TRBJ2-1; TRBD2 agrees at 13 bases. The V and J ends lost 4 bases and 7 bases, in that order; junction bases with no gene match: 5. The CDR3 length is 15 residues. Germline assignment: CDR1 SGDLS and CDR2 YYNGEE. CDR3 region: CASSPWTSGGNEQFF. The CDR3 bases are TGTGCCAGCAGCCCCTGGACTAGCGGGGGTAATGAGCAGTTCTTC.

The chain recombines TRBV4-3 with TRBJ1-1; perhaps TRBD1 as D (5 bases). Looked up from germline, CDR1 is LGHNA and CDR2 is YSLEER. The CDR3 spans 14 residues. The V end lost 3 bases, the J end lost 0 bases, and 8 bases lay between the germline ends. The CDR3 here is CASSHGQLNTEAFF. The CDR3 nucleotides are TGCGCCAGCAGCCATGGACAATTGAACACTGAAGCTTTCTTT.

This chain links TRBV28 with TRBJ2-3; D possibly matches TRBD1 or TRBD2 (6 bases each). Germline assignment: CDR1 MDHEN and CDR2 SYDVKM. This CDR3 is 15 amino acids long. The V end lost 5 bases, the J end lost 6 bases, and 18 bases lay between the germline ends. The CDR3 spells CASSPLMGAGDTQYF. DNA of the CDR3: TGTGCCAGCAGTCCTCTGATGGGGGCGGGGGATACGCAGTATTTT.

This sequence joins TRBV16 and TRBJ1-1; weak D call: TRBD1 (5 bases). The CDR3 is made up of 15 amino acids. The germline V gene encodes CDR1 KGHSY and CDR2 FQNENV. Trimming left V 1 base short and J 0 bases short, with 9 bases between. The CDR3 DNA sequence: TGTGCCAGCAGCCAATGGCGGGACTTGAACACTGAAGCTTTCTTT. It translates to CASSQWRDLNTEAFF.

The chain has TRBV19 and TRBJ2-1; TRBD2 matches at 7 bases. J lost 4 bases, V lost 2 bases, and 5 bases had no gene match. CDR3 size: 15 residues. Germline V gives CDR1 LNHDA, CDR2 SQIVND (reference sequence). CDR3 DNA sequence: TGTGCCAGTAGTATAAGGCTAGCGGTGTACAATGAGCAGTTCTTC. Its translation: CASSIRLAVYNEQFF.

The chain employs TRBV4-3 and TRBJ1-1; a weak D match, TRBD1 (5 bases). V was shortened by 2 bases and J by 5 bases, with 12 bases between the two germline ends. This CDR3 is 14 amino acids long. Germline V CDR1 and CDR2: LGHNA, YSLEER. DNA for the CDR3: TGCGCCAGCAGCCAAACGGGGGGGTGGACTGAAGCTTTCTTT. Encoded protein: CASSQTGGWTEAFF.

This chain links TRBV4-1 with TRBJ1-2; no clear D gene. The V gene's germline CDR1 is MGHRA and CDR2 YSYEKL. CDR3 length equals 13 residues. V lost 4 bases, J lost 7 bases, and 13 bases lay in between. This chain's CDR3 is CASSPTQSGGYTF. CDR3 DNA sequence: TGCGCCAGCAGCCCTACACAGTCTGGTGGCTACACCTTC.

J is TRBJ2-1 and V is TRBV5-6, with no clear D. This CDR3 has 12 residues. V lost 4 bases, J lost 0 bases, and 2 bases lay in between. In germline, CDR1 is SGHDT, CDR2 YYEEEE. CDR3 DNA: TGTGCCAGCAGCGTCTCCTACAATGAGCAGTTCTTC. The encoded protein is CASSVSYNEQFF.

The rearrangement links TRBV4-1 to TRBJ1-6, with TRBD1 identical over 8 bases. Trimming took 0 bases from V and 9 from J; bases not matched to a gene: 4. The CDR3 length is 15 residues. Germline CDR1 is MGHRA and CDR2 is YSYEKL. This chain's CDR3 is CASSQEAQGGSPLHF. The CDR3 DNA reads TGCGCCAGCAGCCAAGAGGCACAGGGGGGTTCACCCCTCCACTTT.

V usage is TRBV6-1 and J usage is TRBJ2-1; 14 bases map to TRBD2. Per germline, CDR1 MNHNS and CDR2 SASEGT. Unmatched junction bases numbered 5, after V lost 1 base and J lost 9 bases. CDR3 length: 16 amino acids. The chain's CDR3 is CASSEEGLAGAIEQFF. The CDR3 bases are TGTGCCAGCAGTGAAGAGGGACTAGCGGGAGCTATTGAGCAGTTCTTC.

This clone was seen once. The chain recombines TRBV28 with TRBJ1-5; a weak D match, TRBD1 (5 bases). The ends were cut back, 6 bases at V and 6 bases at J, with 18 bases in the middle. Germline-derived CDR1 and CDR2 are MDHEN and SYDVKM. The CDR3 totals 15 residues. CDR3 sequence: CASSWYGGVSQPQHF. The CDR3 DNA follows: TGTGCCAGCAGCTGGTACGGGGGGGTGAGTCAGCCCCAGCATTTT.

The gene calls are TRBV7-9 and TRBJ2-7; maybe TRBD2 (6 bases). V shed 4 bases and J shed 0 bases, with 13 bases lying between them. The germline V gene has CDR1 SEHNR and CDR2 FQNEAQ (reference sequence). The CDR3 totals 15 residues. This CDR3 is CASSSGGGISYEQYF. The CDR3 nucleotides are TGTGCCAGCAGCTCGGGCGGCGGGATCTCCTACGAGCAGTACTTC.

This chain connects TRBV27 to TRBJ2-6; D not certain. The CDR3 extends over 14 amino acids. Germline lookup yields CDR1 MNHEY and CDR2 SMNVEV (reference sequence). V lost 6 bases, J lost 0 bases, and 6 bases lay in between. The CDR3 coding sequence is TGTGCCAGCAGCCCCTACTCTGGGGCCAACGTCCTGACTTTC. It codes for CASSPYSGANVLTF. The full variable domain, with the rest looked up from reference TRBV27 and TRBJ2-6, is EAQVTQNPRYLITVTGKKLTVTCSQNMNHEYMSWYRQDPGLGLRQIYYSMNVEVTDKGDVPEGYKVSRKEKRNFPLILESPSPNQTSLYFCASSPYSGANVLTFGAGSRLTVL.

The chain has TRBV28 and TRBJ1-5; D gene ambiguous. Germline V gene sequence: CDR1 MDHEN, CDR2 SYDVKM. The length of the CDR3 is 15 residues. Trimming pared 6 bases from V and 2 bases from J, leaving 14 bases between. The CDR3 nucleotides read TGTGCCAGCAGCCTGGGTACGACTCGCAATCAGCCCCAGCATTTT. Amino acid sequence: CASSLGTTRNQPQHF.

J is TRBJ1-1 and V is TRBV11-2; 8 bases agree with TRBD1. V lost 5 bases to trimming and J lost 0 bases; unmatched junction nucleotides: 11. In germline, CDR1 is SGHAT, CDR2 FQNNGV. The CDR3 length is 17 residues. CDR3 nucleotide sequence: TGTGCCAGCAGCGACAGGGGCGGGGTAGGCATGAACACTGAAGCTTTCTTT. Protein sequence: CASSDRGGVGMNTEAFF.

J is TRBJ2-1 and V is TRBV6-5, with 7 positions matching TRBD1. The V and J ends lost 2 bases and 3 bases, in that order; junction bases with no gene match: 1. Germline CDR1 and CDR2: MNHEY and SVGAGI. This CDR3 has 14 amino acids. The DNA for the CDR3 is TGTGCCAGCAGTTACGGGACAGACTACAATGAGCAGTTCTTC. Translating it yields CASSYGTDYNEQFF.

This chain connects TRBV7-9 to TRBJ1-1; D remains ambiguous. Germline CDR1 is SEHNR and CDR2 is FQNEAQ (reference sequence). This CDR3 is 11 amino acids long. The ends were cut back, 5 bases at V and 7 bases at J, with 8 bases in the middle. The DNA of the CDR3 is TGTGCCAGCAGCCGAAGTAATGAAGCTTTCTTT. Translating it yields CASSRSNEAFF.

This clone is labeled as medium-sized. The chain is built from TRBV7-9 and TRBJ1-5, with D unclear. Per the germline V gene, CDR1 is SEHNR and CDR2 is FQNEAQ (reference sequence). The CDR3 has 15 amino acids. With 5 bases removed from V and 5 bases from J, the gap between germline ends came to 16 bases. The CDR3 DNA follows: TGTGCCAGCAGCCGAACCGAGGGTGGAGATCAGCCCCAGCATTTT. Translated: CASSRTEGGDQPQHF.

This clone was found once. The chain links TRBV6-1 to TRBJ2-1; 8 nucleotides align to TRBD2. Trimming at V came to 6 bases and at J to 0 bases, leaving 4 bases not matched to a gene. Per the germline V gene, CDR1 is MNHNS and CDR2 is SASEGT. CDR3 size: 15 residues. The CDR3 DNA sequence: TGTGCCAGCAGAGAGCGGGGGAGCTCCTACAATGAGCAGTTCTTC. Protein sequence: CASRERGSSYNEQFF.